These T cell receptor beta chains were read from a single sample in a study of Ad26.COV2.S vaccination and SARS-CoV-2 variants. Assay used: immunoSEQ multiplex PCR; TCRdb lists only in-frame clones, some missing. The table shows approximately 300,000 clones, with 86% occurring only once. This material consisted of peripheral blood, taken in a trial of Ad26.COV2.S vaccine versus placebo. The receptors were sampled from a person between 18 and 60 years old who received the Ad26.COV2.S COVID-19 vaccine or a placebo. Each CDR3 is given with its conserved first and last residue. Fields, in order: V gene, clone size, D gene, J gene, CDR3 protein, CDR3 DNA. A D gene is named only where the DNA matches it firmly. Expanded clones get a size class; other rows say once, few or many, or leave the size out.

V: TRBV5-1; size: -; D: TRBD1; J: TRBJ1-3; CDR3: CASSLGQSSSGNTIYF; DNA: TGCGCCAGCAGCCTGGGACAGTCCAGCTCTGGAAACACCATATATTTT
V: TRBV18; size: -; D: -; J: TRBJ2-7; CDR3: CASSPPAHYEQYF; DNA: TGTGCCAGCTCACCACCGGCCCATTACGAGCAGTACTTC
V: TRBV18; size: -; D: TRBD1; J: TRBJ2-2; CDR3: CASSPRGQGAGELFF; DNA: TGTGCCAGCTCACCAAGAGGACAGGGAGCCGGGGAGCTGTTTTTT
V: TRBV5-4; size: -; D: TRBD1; J: TRBJ1-2; CDR3: CASRPDRANYGYTF; DNA: TGTGCCAGCAGACCGGACAGGGCGAACTATGGCTACACCTTC
V: TRBV5-1; size: -; D: TRBD1; J: TRBJ2-6; CDR3: CASSLVTGGVSGANVLTF; DNA: TGCGCCAGCAGCTTGGTTACAGGGGGCGTCTCTGGGGCCAACGTCCTGACTTTC
V: TRBV11-3; size: -; D: TRBD1; J: TRBJ2-6; CDR3: CASSLTGSSGANVLTF; DNA: TGTGCCAGCAGCTTGACAGGGAGCTCTGGGGCCAACGTCCTGACTTTC
V: TRBV6-2/TRBV6-3; size: once; D: -; J: TRBJ1-1; CDR3: CASSLRGADTEAFF; DNA: TGTGCCAGCAGCCTCCGAGGGGCAGACACTGAAGCTTTCTTT
V: TRBV11-2; size: -; D: -; J: TRBJ2-7; CDR3: CASSLGEQYF; DNA: TGTGCCAGCAGCTTAGGCGAGCAGTACTTC
V: TRBV20-1; size: -; D: -; J: TRBJ2-3; CDR3: CSASDRPADTQYF; DNA: TGCAGTGCTAGTGACAGGCCCGCAGATACGCAGTATTTT
V: TRBV7-9; size: -; D: -; J: TRBJ1-1; CDR3: CASSPFRGVDTEAFF; DNA: TGTGCCAGCAGCCCCTTTCGGGGGGTCGACACTGAAGCTTTCTTT
V: TRBV18; size: few; D: -; J: TRBJ1-6; CDR3: CASSPFREWNSPLHF; DNA: TGTGCCAGCTCACCATTCAGGGAATGGAATTCACCCCTCCACTTT
V: TRBV10-1; size: -; D: -; J: TRBJ1-1; CDR3: CASSERFAEAFF; DNA: TGCGCCAGCAGTGAAAGGTTCGCTGAAGCTTTCTTT
V: TRBV2; size: -; D: -; J: TRBJ2-7; CDR3: CASYTRTTLTYEQYF; DNA: TGTGCCAGCTACACTAGGACTACCTTAACCTACGAGCAGTACTTC
V: TRBV18; size: -; D: TRBD1; J: TRBJ1-1; CDR3: CASSPARDREAFF; DNA: TGTGCCAGCTCCCCCGCTCGGGACAGGGAAGCTTTCTTT
V: TRBV19; size: -; D: TRBD2; J: TRBJ2-7; CDR3: CASSIAGGRFSLYEQYF; DNA: TGTGCCAGTAGTATAGCGGGGGGGCGATTTTCCCTCTACGAGCAGTACTTC
V: TRBV7-9; size: -; D: -; J: TRBJ1-6; CDR3: CASSLALRISNSPLHF; DNA: TGTGCCAGCAGCTTAGCGCTGAGGATTAGTAATTCACCCCTCCACTTT
V: TRBV19; size: -; D: TRBD2; J: TRBJ2-1; CDR3: CASSREDSYNEQFF; DNA: TGTGCCAGTTCCCGGGAGGACTCCTACAATGAGCAGTTCTTC
V: TRBV15; size: few; D: -; J: TRBJ1-6; CDR3: CATSRGSLRPLHF; DNA: TGTGCCACCAGCAGAGGCTCCCTCCGGCCCCTCCACTTT
V: TRBV30; size: -; D: -; J: TRBJ2-5; CDR3: CAQVANQESQYF; DNA: TGTGCCCAAGTGGCCAACCAAGAGTCCCAGTACTTC
V: TRBV5-6; size: -; D: -; J: TRBJ1-5; CDR3: CASSAQGRNQPQHF; DNA: TGTGCCAGCAGTGCACAGGGTAGGAATCAGCCCCAGCATTTT
V: TRBV3-1/TRBV3-2; size: -; D: TRBD1; J: TRBJ1-1; CDR3: CASSQLDRGTEAFF; DNA: TGTGCCAGCAGCCAACTGGACAGGGGCACTGAAGCTTTCTTT
V: TRBV7-2; size: -; D: -; J: TRBJ2-7; CDR3: CASSLGLGIRTSSYEQYF; DNA: TGTGCCAGCAGCTTAGGGTTGGGGATTCGCACTAGCTCCTACGAGCAGTACTTC
V: TRBV9; size: -; D: -; J: TRBJ2-1; CDR3: CASSSLGTYNEQFF; DNA: TGTGCCAGCAGTTCACTAGGGACGTACAATGAGCAGTTCTTC
V: TRBV12-3/TRBV12-4; size: -; D: -; J: TRBJ2-7; CDR3: CASSLDGRNDF; DNA: TGTGCCAGCAGTTTAGACGGGCGAAATGACTTC
V: TRBV10-3; size: few; D: -; J: TRBJ1-2; CDR3: CAISEAGTAGNYGYTF; DNA: TGTGCCATCAGTGAGGCAGGCACGGCAGGCAACTATGGCTACACCTTC
V: TRBV5-1; size: -; D: -; J: TRBJ2-7; CDR3: CASSVFGQNHPDSYEQYF; DNA: TGCGCCAGCAGCGTATTCGGACAGAACCACCCCGACTCCTACGAGCAGTACTTC
V: TRBV5-5; size: -; D: TRBD1; J: TRBJ1-5; CDR3: CASSLEGGRNQPQHF; DNA: TGTGCCAGCAGCTTGGAAGGGGGCCGCAATCAGCCCCAGCATTTT
V: TRBV7-2; size: -; D: -; J: TRBJ2-6; CDR3: CASSLPRSGANVLTF; DNA: TGTGCCAGCAGCTTACCCCGCTCTGGGGCCAACGTCCTGACTTTC
V: TRBV5-8; size: -; D: -; J: TRBJ1-6; CDR3: CASSLAVPGFNSPLHF; DNA: TGTGCCAGCAGCTTGGCAGTCCCGGGGTTTAATTCACCCCTCCACTTT
V: TRBV2; size: few; D: TRBD2; J: TRBJ2-3; CDR3: CASRELSGGADTQYF; DNA: TGTGCCAGCAGGGAACTTAGCGGGGGGGCAGATACGCAGTATTTT
V: TRBV6-5; size: -; D: -; J: TRBJ1-6; CDR3: CASSTSSRGPSPLHF; DNA: TGTGCCAGCAGTACTTCCAGCAGGGGTCCCTCACCCCTCCACTTT
V: TRBV7-5; size: -; D: -; J: TRBJ1-1; CDR3: CVRSLGVGGTEAFF; DNA: TGTGTCAGAAGCTTAGGGGTCGGGGGGACTGAAGCTTTCTTT
V: TRBV7-9; size: -; D: TRBD1; J: TRBJ1-3; CDR3: CASSFHRDRGNTIYF; DNA: TGTGCCAGCAGCTTTCATCGGGACAGGGGAAACACCATATATTTT
V: TRBV5-6; size: -; D: TRBD1; J: TRBJ1-2; CDR3: CASSPGQIYGYTF; DNA: TGTGCCAGCAGCCCGGGACAGATCTATGGCTACACCTTC
V: TRBV20-1; size: once; D: -; J: TRBJ2-2; CDR3: CSASRSPDTGELFF; DNA: TGCAGTGCTAGTCGGTCCCCCGACACCGGGGAGCTGTTTTTT
V: TRBV5-6; size: few; D: -; J: TRBJ1-5; CDR3: CASSLGQISNQPQHF; DNA: TGTGCCAGCAGCTTGGGACAGATTAGCAATCAGCCCCAGCATTTT
V: TRBV30; size: -; D: -; J: TRBJ1-5; CDR3: CAWRRGEPQHF; DNA: TGTGCCTGGAGGCGGGGGGAGCCCCAGCATTTT
V: TRBV7-6; size: -; D: -; J: TRBJ2-5; CDR3: CASSLGGSETQYF; DNA: TGTGCCAGCAGCTTAGGTGGCTCTGAGACCCAGTACTTC
V: TRBV5-1; size: -; D: TRBD1; J: TRBJ1-3; CDR3: CASSLDATGTGVGNTIYF; DNA: TGCGCCAGCAGCTTGGACGCCACTGGGACAGGGGTTGGAAACACCATATATTTT
V: TRBV4-1; size: -; D: -; J: TRBJ2-1; CDR3: CASSQAPPAQFF; DNA: TGCGCCAGCAGCCAAGCTCCCCCGGCGCAGTTCTTC
V: TRBV9; size: few; D: -; J: TRBJ1-2; CDR3: CASSVELGVGGYTF; DNA: TGTGCCAGCAGCGTAGAGTTGGGGGTCGGAGGCTACACCTTC
V: TRBV6-1; size: -; D: TRBD2; J: TRBJ2-5; CDR3: CASSEFFAGGFQETQYF; DNA: TGTGCCAGCAGTGAATTTTTTGCGGGGGGGTTCCAAGAGACCCAGTACTTC
V: TRBV7-2; size: few; D: TRBD2; J: TRBJ2-3; CDR3: CASSEPLAENTDTQYF; DNA: TGTGCCAGCAGCGAGCCACTAGCGGAAAACACAGATACGCAGTATTTT
V: TRBV3-1/TRBV3-2; size: -; D: -; J: TRBJ1-2; CDR3: CASSQGRGYTF; DNA: TGTGCCAGCAGCCAAGGACGCGGCTACACCTTC
V: TRBV4-1; size: -; D: -; J: TRBJ1-1; CDR3: CASSQYRGWLTFF; DNA: TGCGCCAGCAGCCAATACCGGGGCTGGCTAACTTTCTTT
V: TRBV7-2; size: -; D: -; J: TRBJ1-1; CDR3: CASSLDLGRYTEAFF; DNA: TGTGCCAGCAGCTTAGATCTAGGACGGTACACTGAAGCTTTCTTT
V: TRBV6-5; size: -; D: -; J: TRBJ1-5; CDR3: CASSSPSTGSKHF; DNA: TGTGCCAGCAGTTCCCCCTCGACAGGTAGTAAGCATTTT
V: TRBV12-3/TRBV12-4; size: -; D: -; J: TRBJ2-7; CDR3: CASTRGPYEQYF; DNA: TGTGCCAGCACCCGGGGCCCCTACGAGCAGTACTTC
V: TRBV7-6; size: -; D: -; J: TRBJ2-7; CDR3: CASSRGTGPYEQYF; DNA: TGTGCCAGCAGCAGGGGGACGGGGCCCTACGAGCAGTACTTC
V: TRBV4-1; size: few; D: -; J: TRBJ1-5; CDR3: CASSERKGRQPQHF; DNA: TGCGCCAGCAGCGAGAGGAAGGGAAGGCAGCCCCAGCATTTT
V: TRBV7-9; size: -; D: -; J: TRBJ1-2; CDR3: CASSLNRDNGYTF; DNA: TGTGCCAGCAGCTTGAACAGGGATAATGGCTACACCTTC
V: TRBV18; size: -; D: -; J: TRBJ2-3; CDR3: CASSPNVDTQYF; DNA: TGTGCCAGCTCACCGAACGTGGATACGCAGTATTTT
V: TRBV25-1; size: once; D: -; J: TRBJ1-2; CDR3: CASSDKGGYTF; DNA: TGTGCCAGCAGTGATAAAGGTGGCTACACCTTC
V: TRBV4-3; size: -; D: TRBD2; J: TRBJ2-3; CDR3: CASSQLLAGRGTDTQYF; DNA: TGCGCCAGCAGCCAGTTACTAGCGGGGAGAGGAACAGATACGCAGTATTTT
V: TRBV3-1/TRBV3-2; size: -; D: -; J: TRBJ2-7; CDR3: CASSQDGVGTYEQYF; DNA: TGTGCCAGCAGCCAAGACGGTGTCGGAACCTACGAGCAGTACTTC
V: TRBV4-1; size: -; D: -; J: TRBJ2-1; CDR3: CASSSHPVSSYNEQFF; DNA: TGCGCCAGCAGCTCTCATCCAGTGAGCTCCTACAATGAGCAGTTCTTC
V: TRBV6-5; size: -; D: -; J: TRBJ2-2; CDR3: CASSSISRNTGELFF; DNA: TGTGCCAGCAGTTCCATCAGCAGGAACACCGGGGAGCTGTTTTTT
V: TRBV4-1; size: -; D: TRBD1; J: TRBJ2-4; CDR3: CASSLTPGQGYIQYF; DNA: TGCGCCAGCAGTCTCACTCCGGGACAGGGATACATTCAGTACTTC
V: TRBV30; size: -; D: TRBD2; J: TRBJ2-2; CDR3: CAWSGLAGVGELFF; DNA: TGTGCCTGGAGTGGACTAGCGGGGGTTGGGGAGCTGTTTTTT